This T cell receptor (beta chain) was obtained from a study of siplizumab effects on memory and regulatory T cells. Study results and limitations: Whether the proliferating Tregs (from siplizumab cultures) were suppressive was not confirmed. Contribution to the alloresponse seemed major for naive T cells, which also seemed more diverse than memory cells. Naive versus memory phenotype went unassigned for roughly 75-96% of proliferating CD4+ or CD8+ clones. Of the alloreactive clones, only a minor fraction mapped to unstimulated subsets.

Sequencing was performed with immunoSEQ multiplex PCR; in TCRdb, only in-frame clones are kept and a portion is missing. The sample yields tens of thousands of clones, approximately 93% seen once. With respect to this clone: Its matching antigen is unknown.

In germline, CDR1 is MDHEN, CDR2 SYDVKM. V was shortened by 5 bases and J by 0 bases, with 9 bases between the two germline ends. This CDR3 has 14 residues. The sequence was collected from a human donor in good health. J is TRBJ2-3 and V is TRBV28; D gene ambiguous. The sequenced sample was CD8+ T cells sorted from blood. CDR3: CASSVNLSTDTQYF. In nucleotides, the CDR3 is TGTGCCAGCAGTGTAAATCTAAGCACAGATACGCAGTATTTT.